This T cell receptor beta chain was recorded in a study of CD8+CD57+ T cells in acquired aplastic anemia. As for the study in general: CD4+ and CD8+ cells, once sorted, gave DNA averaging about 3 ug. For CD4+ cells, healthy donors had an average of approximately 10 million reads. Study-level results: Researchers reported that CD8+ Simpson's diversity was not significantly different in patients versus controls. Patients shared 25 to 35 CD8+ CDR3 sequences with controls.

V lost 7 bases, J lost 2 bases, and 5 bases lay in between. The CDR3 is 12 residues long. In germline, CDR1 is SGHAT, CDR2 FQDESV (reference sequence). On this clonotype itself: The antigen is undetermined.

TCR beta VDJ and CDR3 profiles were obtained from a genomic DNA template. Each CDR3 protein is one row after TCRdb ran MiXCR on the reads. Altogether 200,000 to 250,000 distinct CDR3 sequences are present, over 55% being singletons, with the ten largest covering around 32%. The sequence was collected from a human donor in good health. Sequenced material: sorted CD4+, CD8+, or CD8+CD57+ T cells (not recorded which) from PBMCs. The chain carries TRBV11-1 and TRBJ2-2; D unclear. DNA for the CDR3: TGTGCCAGCAAGGAAAACACCGGGGAGCTGTTTTTT. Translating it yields CASKENTGELFF.